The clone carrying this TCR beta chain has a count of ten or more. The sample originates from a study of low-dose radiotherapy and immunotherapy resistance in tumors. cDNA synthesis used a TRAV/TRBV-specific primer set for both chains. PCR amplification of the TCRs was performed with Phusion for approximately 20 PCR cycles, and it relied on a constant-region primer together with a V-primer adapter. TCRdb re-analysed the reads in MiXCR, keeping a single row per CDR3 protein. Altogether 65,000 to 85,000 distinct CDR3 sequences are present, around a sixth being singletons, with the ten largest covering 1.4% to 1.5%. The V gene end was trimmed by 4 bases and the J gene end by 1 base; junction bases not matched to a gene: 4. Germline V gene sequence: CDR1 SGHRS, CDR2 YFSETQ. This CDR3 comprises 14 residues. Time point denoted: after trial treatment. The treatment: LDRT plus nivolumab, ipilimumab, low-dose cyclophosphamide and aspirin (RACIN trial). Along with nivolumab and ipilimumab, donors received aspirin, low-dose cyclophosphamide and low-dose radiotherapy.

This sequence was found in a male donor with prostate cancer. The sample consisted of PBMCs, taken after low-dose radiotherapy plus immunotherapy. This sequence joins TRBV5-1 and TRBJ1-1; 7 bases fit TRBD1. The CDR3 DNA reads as TGCGCCAGCAGCGGGGGACAGCAGAACACTGAAGCTTTCTTT. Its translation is CASSGGQQNTEAFF.